This T cell receptor (beta chain) was recorded in a study of T cells in Graves' hyperthyroidism and ophthalmopathy (dated by TCRdb to between 2018 and 2020). About the full investigation: Peripheral blood was sampled at the time of initial diagnosis, prior to any treatment. TCR V-J signatures able to tell the groups apart were searched for in a discovery cohort of approximately 95 patients, of whom fewer than 45 had Graves' ophthalmopathy and 57 had stable Graves' hyperthyroidism. Prospective prediction of ophthalmopathy was tested in an independent validation cohort of about 19 hyperthyroidism patients and some 17 patients who later progressed to ophthalmopathy. For training and testing, the 110 or so patients in the discovery cohort were randomly divided in a 7:3 ratio. Thyroid tissue and blood T-cell repertoires from more than 5 Graves' hyperthyroidism patients were also compared in the study. Once sampling was done, hyperthyroidism patients were given methimazole at a starting dose of 30 mg daily, whereas ophthalmopathy patients were given high-dose intravenous methylprednisolone. The paper describes TCR Vbeta CDR3 sequencing of 135 peripheral blood samples, made up of 43 ophthalmopathy patients, some 76 hyperthyroidism patients and 17 progressor patients. Summary of the overall study and its limitations: In validation, the model predicted progression to ophthalmopathy a median of approximately 6.6 months before onset, with approximately 70% sensitivity and just under 75% specificity. No statistical method was used to fix the sample size in advance, and group allocation was not hidden from the investigators. Most expanded thyroid clonotypes (frequency above 0.001) were also detected in blood, a finding suggesting that blood repertoires may reflect thyroid immune responses. In cross-validation, a model built on a 13 V-J signature told ophthalmopathy apart from stable hyperthyroidism with 85% to 90% sensitivity and about 81% specificity, and in testing the same model reached 80%/75%.

This clonotype was detected ten times or more. Its recognized antigen is unknown. The sample holds no much larger clone one base away, and base qualities are not on file. A distance of 22 bases separates the germline ends of V and J, which lose 7 bases and 4 bases respectively. Inclusive of the bounding cysteine and phenylalanine, the CDR3 is 16 residues long. Only the CDR3 part of the read is kept: 48 bases, read in frame from the first base. Via the germline V gene (reference sequence), CDR1 is SEHNR and CDR2 FQNEAQ. The TCR beta CDR3 regions were amplified from RNA transcripts. A first-round RT-PCR of the TCR CDR3 used the HTBI primer set with the Qiagen OneStep RT-PCR kit. The libraries were constructed in a second round of multiplex PCR and then size-selected and purified. The libraries were sequenced on an Illumina HiSeq2000 using paired-end 100 bp reads. In the source study's methods: SOAPnuke was used to process the raw data, throwing out any read that contained adapters or uncalled bases, had a mean Phred below 15, or lacked an exact constant-primer or identifier match. COPE v1.2.5 was used to merge the high-quality paired reads, and each unique nucleotide sequence was defined as a clonotype. Clonotypes were aligned to IMGT TRBV, TRBD and TRBJ reference segments using MiTCR v1.1. The analysis was restricted to V-J combinations with a frequency above 0.0001, which together covered approximately 99% of the repertoires. The TCS score was defined as the ratio of F50 (clonal expansion) to E x V (chaos), calculated using BLOSUM62-based TCRdist between CDR3 peptides within each V-J. Welch's t-statistics and random forest reduced some 510 V-J features to about 12, which were used in a naive Bayes classifier (R e1071). TCRdb cleaned the public reads at Q25 with fastp, built clones with MiXCR and kept in-frame beta chains. For every CDR3 protein sequence, its rows merge into one entry that carries the most common genes and DNA. TCRdb assigned the V and J calls; the authors' analysis was not used. This sample comprises about 410,000 distinct CDR3 sequences, over 12% of them detected only once. Clones ranked in the top ten supply around 13% of the sample.

In the ophthalmopathy patients, disease was moderately to severely active, with a Clinical Activity Score of 3 or more, a NOSPECS grade of 4 or more, and a duration of less than 3 months. Any patient with an uncontrolled infection, another autoimmune disease, pregnancy or lactation was excluded. Clinical symptoms, serum thyroxine and TRAb, thyroid ultrasound, and orbital computed tomography formed the basis for the diagnoses. PBMCs were isolated from about 10 ml of fresh peripheral blood by Ficoll-Paque density gradient centrifugation. Trizol reagent was used to extract total RNA, and RNA quality was then checked on an Agilent 2100 Bioanalyzer.

The V gene is TRBV7-9 and the J gene is TRBJ2-5, and perhaps TRBD1 as D gene, on 5 matching bases. The specimen sequenced was blood. The receptor comes from a man between 18 and 35 years old with Graves' ophthalmopathy. The CDR3 has the sequence CASTPKGQFSGETQYF. The sequenced DNA: TGTGCCAGCACCCCTAAGGGGCAATTTTCTGGAGAGACCCAGTACTTC.